The 17 T cell receptor beta chains given below trace back to one sample, sequenced in a study of cytomegalovirus exposure and HLA in healthy donors. PCR amplification relied on 60 Vbeta primers (plus 13 Jbeta primers). Sequencing was performed with immunoSEQ multiplex PCR; in TCRdb, only in-frame clones are kept and a portion is missing. The sample consists of 200,000 to 250,000 clones, around 80% of them appearing once. The sample was PBMCs. Source of these receptors: a woman aged 55-69 years in good health and CMV-seropositive.

With respect to this clone: At one end, the junction sequence differs from germline, possibly due to a read error. This chain connects TRBV18 to TRBJ2-5; no reliable D call. This CDR3 contains 13 residues. From germline, CDR1 is KGHSH and CDR2 LQKENI. The chain's CDR3 is CASSFDMQGTQYF. The CDR3 nucleotides read TGTGCCAGCTCATTCGACATGCAAGGGACCCAGTACTTC.

This chain uses TRBV9 with TRBJ2-3; D uncertain. The V end was cut by 3 bases, the J end by 4 bases, with 6 bases between. This CDR3 region has 12 residues. Germline V gives CDR1 SGDLS, CDR2 YYNGEE. In nucleotides, the CDR3 is TGTGCCAGCAGCGATGAGTCAGATACGCAGTATTTT. Amino acids: CASSDESDTQYF.

This sequence joins TRBV27 and TRBJ2-1; a possible D gene is TRBD2 (6 bases). This CDR3 has 15 residues. Per germline, CDR1 MNHEY and CDR2 SMNVEV (reference sequence). V was pared by 2 bases and J by 3 bases, with 11 bases between. The CDR3 DNA reads as TGTGCCAGCAGTTTAGGCGGGACGGTCTACAATGAGCAGTTCTTC. As protein: CASSLGGTVYNEQFF.

The chain uses TRBV9 and TRBJ2-1; TRBD1 agrees at 10 bases. J lost 9 bases, V lost 3 bases, and 9 bases had no gene match. Germline CDR1 reads SGDLS; CDR2 reads YYNGEE. The CDR3 contains 15 residues. The CDR3: CASSASGQGWSEQFF. The DNA for the CDR3 is TGTGCCAGCAGCGCATCGGGACAGGGGTGGAGTGAGCAGTTCTTC.

V and J are TRBV28 and TRBJ1-2, with no clear D. The V gene lost 5 bases and the J gene lost 3 bases, with 10 bases spanning the gap. CDR1 MDHEN and CDR2 SYDVKM come from the germline V gene. The CDR3 is made up of 13 amino acids. The CDR3 DNA is TGTGCCAGCAGTCCCCCCGTTGACTATGGCTACACCTTC. It is translated as CASSPPVDYGYTF.

Points on this clone: At one end, the junction sequence differs from germline, possibly due to a read error. The J gene is TRBJ1-1, the V gene TRBV7-9; D gene uncertain. CDR3 length: 16 amino acids. Germline assignment: CDR1 SEHNR and CDR2 FQNEAQ (reference sequence). The CDR3 DNA follows: TGTTCCAGCAGCACCGTGGAGCGGGCCTTGAACACTGAAGCTTTCTTT. Its protein is CSSSTVERALNTEAFF.

J is TRBJ2-5 and V is TRBV27; 13 nucleotides agree with TRBD2. The DNA end is more similar to TRBJ2-7, so the J call may be wrong. This CDR3 has 14 amino acids. The germline V gene has CDR1 MNHEY and CDR2 SMNVEV (reference sequence). CDR3 loop: CASSPLAGGGEQYF. Here the CDR3 DNA reads TGTGCCAGCAGTCCACTAGCGGGAGGGGGCGAGCAGTACTTC.

CDR3 protein: CASSQGGQGGYGYTF. The CDR3 nucleotides are TGTGCCAGCAGCCAAGGGGGACAGGGAGGCTATGGCTACACCTTC. The V gene is TRBV14, the J gene TRBJ1-2, with 9 bases lining up with TRBD1. J lost 4 bases, V lost 1 base, and 4 bases had no gene match. CDR3 length equals 15 residues. The germline gives CDR1 SGHDN, CDR2 FVKESK.

This clone was recorded only once. The chain couples TRBV4-1 to TRBJ2-3, with TRBD2 matching 7 bases. The germline gives CDR1 MGHRA, CDR2 YSYEKL. The CDR3 length is 14 residues. The V and J ends lost 4 bases and 4 bases, in that order; junction bases with no gene match: 5. The chain's CDR3 is CASSLPREADTQYF. CDR3 nucleotide sequence: TGCGCCAGCAGCCTACCTCGGGAGGCAGATACGCAGTATTTT.

This clone was counted only a few times. This sequence joins TRBV4-1 and TRBJ2-7; maybe TRBD1 (5 bases). This CDR3 has 15 residues. V was trimmed by 2 bases and J by 4 bases, leaving 15 bases between them. Germline loops: CDR1 MGHRA, CDR2 YSYEKL. DNA for the CDR3: TGCGCCAGCAGCCAATTATTGGACACTCCTTACGAGCAGTACTTC. Translated, it gives CASSQLLDTPYEQYF.

This rearrangement joins TRBV5-3 to TRBJ2-1; TRBD2 matches at 12 bases. TRBV5-3 is recorded as an ORF, its role being uncertain. The CDR3 is 15 residues long. Germline trimming cut 1 base from V and 8 bases from J; bases unmatched to any gene: 4. CDR3 DNA sequence: TGTGCCAGAAGCTTGTGTCTAGCGGGAGGGTATGAGCAGTTCTTC. This codes for CARSLCLAGGYEQFF.

The J gene is TRBJ1-2, the V gene TRBV10-2; 10 bases are a match to TRBD1. The CDR3 runs 18 residues. CDR1 is WSHSY, CDR2 SAAADI, per germline. The V and J ends lost 8 bases and 3 bases, in that order; junction bases with no gene match: 18. CDR3: CASGNPGQGTGRYYGYTF. CDR3 nucleotides: TGCGCCAGCGGGAATCCGGGACAGGGGACCGGAAGGTACTATGGCTACACCTTC.

The chain recombines TRBV11-2 with TRBJ1-1; D is possibly TRBD1 (5 bases). Trimming took 0 bases from V and 4 from J, leaving 6 bases between them. Germline CDR1 reads SGHAT; CDR2 reads FQNNGV. The CDR3 loop spans 13 amino acids. The CDR3 bases are TGTGCCAGCAGCTTAGAGGGGGGCACTGAAGCTTTCTTT. It translates to CASSLEGGTEAFF.

The chain carries TRBV30 and TRBJ1-2; 8 nucleotides agree with TRBD1. The V gene end was trimmed by 4 bases and the J gene end by 6 bases; junction bases not matched to a gene: 7. From germline, CDR1 is GTSNPN and CDR2 SVGIG (reference sequence). The CDR3 has 13 residues. DNA of the CDR3: TGTGCCTGGAAGCGACAGGGGATAAATGGCTACACCTTC. Residues: CAWKRQGINGYTF.

The CDR3 sequence is CASRDRRRSPLHF. The CDR3 nucleotides are TGTGCCAGCCGGGACAGGCGACGTTCACCCCTCCACTTT. The genes are TRBV28 and TRBJ1-6; 8 bases map to TRBD1. The germline CDR1 and CDR2 sequences are MDHEN and SYDVKM. J gave up 9 bases and V 8 bases, and 6 bases lay outside the gene matches. The CDR3 runs to 13 residues.

V and J are TRBV7-9 and TRBJ1-3, with TRBD1 identical over 8 bases. In germline, CDR1 is SEHNR, CDR2 FQNEAQ (reference sequence). J gave up 4 bases and V 4 bases, and 12 bases lay outside the gene matches. The CDR3 is made up of 17 amino acids. The CDR3, as DNA: TGTGCCAGCAGCTCAAGCCCGGACAGGGCGTCAGGAAACACCATATATTTT. Encoded protein: CASSSSPDRASGNTIYF. The full variable domain, its missing parts supplied by reference TRBV7-9 and TRBJ1-3, is DTGVSQNPRHKITKRGQNVTFRCDPISEHNRLYWYRQTLGQGPEFLTYFQNEAQLEKSRLLSDRFSAERPKGSFSTLEIQRTEQGDSAMYLCASSSSPDRASGNTIYFGEGSWLTVV.

The chain links TRBV19 to TRBJ2-7; 13 nucleotides line up with TRBD2. The CDR3 totals 13 residues. Germline trimming cut 6 bases from V and 6 bases from J; bases unmatched to any gene: 2. From germline, CDR1 is LNHDA and CDR2 SQIVND (reference sequence). CDR3 in DNA: TGTGCCAGTAGCGGACTAGCGGGAGCCGAGCAGTACTTC. Protein product: CASSGLAGAEQYF.